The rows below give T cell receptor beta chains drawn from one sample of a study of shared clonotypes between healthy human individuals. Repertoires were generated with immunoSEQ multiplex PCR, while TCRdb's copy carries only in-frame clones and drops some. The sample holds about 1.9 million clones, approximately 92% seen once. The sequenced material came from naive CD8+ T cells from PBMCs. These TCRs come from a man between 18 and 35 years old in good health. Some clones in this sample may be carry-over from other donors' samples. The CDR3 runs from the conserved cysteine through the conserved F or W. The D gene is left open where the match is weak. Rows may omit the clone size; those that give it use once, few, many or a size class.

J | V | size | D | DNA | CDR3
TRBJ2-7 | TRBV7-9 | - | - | TGTGCCAGCCAGGGATTCTCCTACGAGCAGTACTTC | CASQGFSYEQYF
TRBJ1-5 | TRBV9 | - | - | TGTGCCAGCAGCCCAGAGGGGGATAGCAATCAGCCCCAGCATTTT | CASSPEGDSNQPQHF
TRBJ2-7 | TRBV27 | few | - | TGTGCCAGCAGTTTAGGGCCCCCGGGGACGGGCTCCTACGAGCAGTACTTC | CASSLGPPGTGSYEQYF
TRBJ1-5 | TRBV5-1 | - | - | TGCGCCAGCAGTCCGGATGGGTGGCCCCAGCATTTT | CASSPDGWPQHF
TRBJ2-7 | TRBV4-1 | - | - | TGCGCCAGCAGCCAAGTAACCTACGACTACGAGCAGTACTTC | CASSQVTYDYEQYF
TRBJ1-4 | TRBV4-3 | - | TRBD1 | TGCGCCAGCAGCCAATTAGACAGGGAGGGGAATGAAAAACTGTTTTTT | CASSQLDREGNEKLFF
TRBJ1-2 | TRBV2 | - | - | TGTGCCAGCAGTCCCGGGCGGGGTTCGAGAAATGGCTACACCTTC | CASSPGRGSRNGYTF
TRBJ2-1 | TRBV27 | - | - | TGTGCCAGCAGAAACGCCCAGGACCCTTACAATGAGCAGTTCTTC | CASRNAQDPYNEQFF
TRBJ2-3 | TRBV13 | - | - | TGTGCCAGCAGCTTAATTCGGGTCACCCAGAATACGCAGTATTTT | CASSLIRVTQNTQYF
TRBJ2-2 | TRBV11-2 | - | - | TGTGCCAGCACCACCTATCGTACAGCGGTGACCGGGGAGCTGTTTTTT | CASTTYRTAVTGELFF